This TCR beta chain was found in a study of blood T cell repertoires in COVID-19. Overall study context: The United States, Italy and Spain provided the acute and convalescent COVID-19 samples. PBMCs, B-cell-depleted T cells, or T cells were the source of the cDNA or gDNA that made up the material.

As handled by the study authors: Nucleated cell counts were estimated from reference gene primer amplification. Method: immunoSEQ multiplex PCR; TCRdb's copy keeps in-frame clones and lacks some. The DNA gave D and trimming, while V, J and clone size come from that table. The sample shows approximately 250,000 clones, 75% to 85% of them seen only once. Germline V gene lookup returns CDR1 SNHLY and CDR2 FYNNEI. The J segment lost 6 bases and the V segment lost 4 bases, leaving 3 bases of the junction unmatched. The CDR3 sequence is 15 residues long. The receptor's source is a man aged 35 to 55 who had recovered from COVID-19. The sequenced sample was peripheral blood. The chain joins TRBV2 to TRBJ2-3; 14 nucleotides match TRBD2. CDR3 loop: CASSGLAGGMDTQYF. The CDR3 nucleotides read TGTGCCAGCAGTGGACTAGCGGGGGGGATGGATACGCAGTATTTT.